This T cell receptor (beta chain) emerged from a study of CD8+CD57+ T cells in acquired aplastic anemia. On the study more broadly: Mean DNA quantity obtained from sorted CD4+ and CD8+ cells was 3 to 4 ug.

Many counts were recorded for this clonotype. Antigen unknown. Findings and limits, study-wide: Comparison of patients with controls identified twenty-nine shared CD8+ CDR3 sequences.

The template used for profiling TCR beta VDJ and CDR3 was genomic DNA. TCRdb called the reads again in MiXCR, with one record for every CDR3 protein. The sample lists about 81,000 distinct CDR3 sequences, about half occurring once. The CDR3 is 13 residues long. Germline values: CDR1 SGHRS, CDR2 YFSETQ. The ends were cut back, 0 bases at V and 3 bases at J, with 7 bases in the middle. Input material: sorted CD4+, CD8+, or CD8+CD57+ T cells (not recorded which) from PBMCs. The origin of this receptor is a human donor in good health, serving as a control. The chain couples TRBV5-1 to TRBJ2-7; no reliable D call. Written as DNA, the CDR3 is TGCGCCAGCAGCTTGGACGGCAGCTACGAGCAGTACTTC. Its protein product is CASSLDGSYEQYF.